This entry features one T cell receptor (beta chain) sequence. Its antigen is currently unknown. Germline V CDR1 and CDR2: SGHNT, YYREEE (reference sequence). The length of the CDR3 is 15 residues. V dropped 1 base and J dropped 1 base, with 11 bases sitting between them. Libraries were prepared by immunoSEQ multiplex PCR; TCRdb keeps only in-frame clonotypes and omits some of them. The top ten clones hold roughly 0.099% of a sample with tens of thousands of clones, 90% of them seen once. The data are from a study of graft-versus-host responses after intestinal transplantation. Looking at the study overall: Recipients had multivisceral, liver-intestinal, or isolated intestinal transplants. Anti-thymocyte globulin induction, then tacrolimus and steroids for around three years, went to all recipients.

General study results and limits: Allograft clonal ratios (graft-versus-host to host-versus-graft) were high in patients who had graft-donor T cell macrochimerism.

This receptor was identified in a human donor who received an intestinal transplant. This chain uses TRBV5-4 with TRBJ1-1; D gene uncertain. Sequences were derived from unstimulated CD4+ T cells sorted from spleen or lymph node cells, sampled before intestinal transplant. CDR3 DNA sequence: TGTGCCAGCAGCTTGTTTATCGGGTCGAACACTGAAGCTTTCTTT. This encodes CASSLFIGSNTEAFF.